A single sample is the source of the 25 T cell receptor beta chains below, sequenced in a study of T cell changes during pregnancy in multiple sclerosis (dated by TCRdb to about 2019). Receptor amplification or capture employed the immunoSEQ multiplex PCR assay. Sourced from immuneACCESS, this table was stored by TCRdb with only in-frame sequences that have V and J called. A share of the clones is absent; for the studies checked, an unresolved V gene accounts for under half, and the remainder has no known explanation. Counted in this sample were about 40,000 clones; around nine tenths of them appeared once. Of the sample, around 0.41% falls within the top ten clones. The specimen was CD4+ T cells from peripheral blood mononuclear cells, collected in the third trimester of pregnancy. Receptors originate from a female donor with multiple sclerosis, enrolled in a pregnancy study.

The rearrangement links TRBV28 to TRBJ2-2; TRBD1 agrees at 11 bases. CDR3 length: 17 amino acids. CDR1 is MDHEN and CDR2 is SYDVKM in the germline V gene. V dropped 3 bases and J dropped 1; count of bases not matched to a gene: 4. The CDR3 loop is CASSFLGTGGNTGELFF. As DNA, the CDR3 is TGTGCCAGCAGTTTCCTGGGGACAGGGGGGAACACCGGGGAGCTGTTTTTT.

The chain uses TRBV4-2 and TRBJ2-1, with TRBD2 matching over 11 bases. V shed 4 bases and J 8 bases; nucleotides not matched to a gene: 13. Germline lookup yields CDR1 LGHNA and CDR2 YNFKEQ. The CDR3 sequence is 17 residues long. CDR3 sequence reads: CASSPGTSGSSRDEQFF. The CDR3 DNA reads as TGTGCCAGCAGCCCGGGAACTAGCGGGAGCAGTCGAGATGAGCAGTTCTTC.

The chain couples TRBV18 to TRBJ2-1; D gene uncertain. Germline V gene sequence: CDR1 KGHSH, CDR2 LQKENI. The germline V and J ends were trimmed by 6 bases and 1 base, with 19 bases remaining between them. The CDR3 is 17 amino acids. In nucleotides, the CDR3 is TGTGCCAGCTCCCTAAAGGCGCGGCTAACTTCCTACAATGAGCAGTTCTTC. Translation: CASSLKARLTSYNEQFF.

The gene calls are TRBV19 and TRBJ1-2, with D possibly being TRBD1 (6 bases). CDR1 is LNHDA and CDR2 is SQIVND in the germline V gene (reference sequence). This CDR3 has 13 amino acids. V lost 9 bases, J lost 6 bases, and 17 bases lay in between. As DNA, the CDR3 is TGTGCCAGCGCCGAACAGGGTCTAGATGGCTACACCTTC. Translation gives CASAEQGLDGYTF.

This clone was counted once. The V and J genes are TRBV4-1 and TRBJ2-7; TRBD2 agrees at 13 bases. The CDR3 sequence is 18 residues long. Germline lookup yields CDR1 MGHRA and CDR2 YSYEKL. Trimming removed 1 base from V and 5 bases from J; junction bases left unmatched: 11. This CDR3 reads CASSQVDLGLAGANEQYF. CDR3 DNA sequence: TGCGCCAGCAGCCAAGTCGACCTTGGACTAGCGGGAGCGAACGAGCAGTACTTC.

This clone occurred once. This chain joins TRBV29-1 and TRBJ2-3; 9 bases line up with TRBD2. V lost 6 bases and J lost 4; bases outside the gene matches: 8. The CDR3 runs 14 residues. Germline V gene data show CDR1 as SQVTM and CDR2 as ANQGSEA. The CDR3 region is CSVPGVAGADTQYF. The CDR3 DNA reads TGCAGCGTACCCGGGGTAGCGGGAGCAGATACGCAGTATTTT.

The chain joins TRBV7-2 to TRBJ2-3, with 7 nucleotides matching TRBD1. J gave up 2 bases and V 2 bases, and 4 bases lay outside the gene matches. The germline CDR1 and CDR2 sequences are SGHTA and FQGNSA. CDR3 length: 15 amino acids. CDR3 DNA sequence: TGTGCCAGCAGCTTACGGACAGGCTACACAGATACGCAGTATTTT. It codes for CASSLRTGYTDTQYF.

The chain employs TRBV18 and TRBJ2-1, with D tentatively TRBD2 (5 bases). Trimming took 6 bases from V and 3 from J, leaving 9 bases between them. From germline, CDR1 is KGHSH and CDR2 LQKENI. The CDR3 totals 13 residues. Written as DNA, the CDR3 is TGTGCCAGCTCCGGGATAGTCTACAATGAGCAGTTCTTC. Its protein is CASSGIVYNEQFF.

This chain connects TRBV28 to TRBJ2-6; no firm D call. CDR1 and CDR2 from the germline V gene are MDHEN and SYDVKM. This CDR3 contains 16 residues. V was trimmed by 3 bases and J by 0 bases, leaving 9 bases between them. This CDR3 is CASSLSDNSGANVLTF. The DNA of the CDR3 is TGTGCCAGCAGTTTGTCTGACAACTCTGGGGCCAACGTCCTGACTTTC.

The chain carries TRBV6-1 and TRBJ2-4, with D possibly matching TRBD1 (6 bases). The CDR3 runs 15 residues. Trimming removed 6 bases at V and 5 bases at J, with 17 bases between. Germline V gives CDR1 MNHNS, CDR2 SASEGT. In DNA, the CDR3 is TGTGCCAGCAGCCGATCCAGGGGACCCGAAAACATTCAGTACTTC. It yields the protein CASSRSRGPENIQYF.

This chain uses TRBV5-1 with TRBJ2-2; the D gene is possibly TRBD1 (5 bases). V gave up 0 bases and J gave up 0 bases, with 6 bases separating them. This CDR3 contains 15 residues. CDR1 is SGHRS, CDR2 YFSETQ, per germline. The DNA for the CDR3 is TGCGCCAGCAGCTTGGACAGGACGAACACCGGGGAGCTGTTTTTT. Translation gives CASSLDRTNTGELFF. The full variable domain, rest sourced from reference TRBV5-1 and TRBJ2-2, is KAGVTQTPRYLIKTRGQQVTLSCSPISGHRSVSWYQQTPGQGLQFLFEYFSETQRNKGNFPGRFSGRQFSNSRSEMNVSTLELGDSALYLCASSLDRTNTGELFFGEGSRLTVL.

The rearrangement uses TRBV2 and TRBJ2-7; no clear D. The germline gives CDR1 SNHLY, CDR2 FYNNEI. The CDR3 contains 12 residues. V lost 6 bases, J lost 4 bases, and 10 bases lay in between. The CDR3 loop reads CASRGSLYEQYF. The CDR3 bases are TGTGCCAGCAGGGGCAGTTTATACGAGCAGTACTTC.

This clone turned up a few times. The chain uses TRBV5-1 and TRBJ2-7, with 14 bases identical to TRBD2. V shed 0 bases, J shed 4 bases, and the junction held 6 bases outside the gene matches. This CDR3 has 17 residues. Germline-derived CDR1 and CDR2 are SGHRS and YFSETQ. CDR3 nucleotides: TGCGCCAGCAGCTTGGGACTAGCGGGAGGGCCCGTGTACGAGCAGTACTTC. Protein product: CASSLGLAGGPVYEQYF.

The J gene is TRBJ2-2, the V gene TRBV27; a possible D gene is TRBD1 (6 bases). Germline values: CDR1 MNHEY, CDR2 SMNVEV (reference sequence). This CDR3 region has 13 residues. Trimming cost V 2 bases and J 8 bases, with 9 bases left between them. The CDR3 region is CASSLQGRGELFF. The CDR3 DNA sequence: TGTGCCAGCAGTTTACAGGGGCGAGGGGAGCTGTTTTTT.

The rearrangement links TRBV4-1 to TRBJ2-1; 8 bases map to TRBD1. Trimming took 4 bases from V and 4 from J; bases not matched to a gene: 9. The CDR3 loop spans 16 amino acids. Germline values: CDR1 MGHRA, CDR2 YSYEKL. CDR3 sequence (DNA): TGCGCCAGCAGCCTACAAGACAGGGGAGGATACAATGAGCAGTTCTTC. As protein: CASSLQDRGGYNEQFF.

The V call is TRBV30, the J call TRBJ1-3; D is undetermined. Germline CDR1 and CDR2: GTSNPN and SVGIG (reference sequence). There are 13 residues in the CDR3. Trimming shortened V by 4 bases and J by 3 bases, and 10 bases separated the two germline ends. The CDR3 DNA reads as TGTGCCTGGAACGCGGTCCGTGGAAACACCATATATTTT. Amino acid sequence: CAWNAVRGNTIYF. Variable domain in full (rest from reference TRBV30 and TRBJ1-3): SQTIHQWPATLVQPVGSPLSLECTVEGTSNPNLYWYRQAAGRGLQLLFYSVGIGQISSEVPQNLSASRPQDRQFILSSKKLLLSDSGFYLCAWNAVRGNTIYFGEGSWLTVV.

The V call is TRBV19, the J call TRBJ2-1; 10 positions agree with TRBD2. CDR3 size: 15 residues. J gave up 7 bases and V 6 bases, and 9 bases lay outside the gene matches. The germline CDR1 and CDR2 sequences are LNHDA and SQIVND (reference sequence). The CDR3 sequence: CASSISGRAENEQFF. CDR3 coding DNA: TGTGCCAGTAGCATAAGCGGGAGGGCCGAAAATGAGCAGTTCTTC. The full variable domain, completed using reference TRBV19 and TRBJ2-1, is DGGITQSPKYLFRKEGQNVTLSCEQNLNHDAMYWYRQDPGQGLRLIYYSQIVNDFQKGDIAEGYSVSREKKESFPLTVTSAQKNPTAFYLCASSISGRAENEQFFGPGTRLTVL.

There are a few counts of this clone. The chain has TRBV19 and TRBJ2-5, with TRBD1 matching over 12 bases. This CDR3 contains 15 residues. Trimming took 4 bases from V and 4 from J; bases not matched to a gene: 4. Germline assignment: CDR1 LNHDA and CDR2 SQIVND (reference sequence). The CDR3 loop reads CASSTGTGGRETQYF. The CDR3 DNA is TGTGCCAGTAGTACTGGGACAGGGGGCCGAGAGACCCAGTACTTC.

The chain recombines TRBV9 with TRBJ2-3; a weak D match, TRBD2 (5 bases). The CDR3 length is 15 residues. The V and J ends lost 0 bases and 0 bases respectively, with 8 bases between them. Germline loops: CDR1 SGDLS, CDR2 YYNGEE. CDR3 region: CASSVAGTSTDTQYF. In nucleotides, the CDR3 is TGTGCCAGCAGCGTAGCGGGAACTAGCACAGATACGCAGTATTTT.

This chain joins TRBV23-1 and TRBJ2-7; the match to TRBD1 covers 8 bases. TRBV23-1 is identified as an open reading frame with a role that is uncertain. V was pared by 9 bases and J by 3 bases, with 16 bases of the junction left unmatched. This CDR3 comprises 16 residues. CDR3 residues: CARVKLDRDGCYEQYF. DNA for the CDR3: TGCGCCAGGGTTAAATTGGACAGGGATGGATGCTACGAGCAGTACTTC.

J is TRBJ1-4 and V is TRBV5-4, with 9 bases aligning to TRBD1. After removal of 3 bases from V and 2 bases from J, the junction contained 8 bases not matched to a gene. Germline values: CDR1 SGHNT, CDR2 YYREEE (reference sequence). The CDR3 is made up of 17 amino acids. This CDR3 reads CASSSGTGRATNEKLFF. The CDR3 region has the DNA TGTGCCAGCAGCTCCGGGACAGGGAGGGCGACTAATGAAAAACTGTTTTTT.

V gene TRBV5-1 combines with J gene TRBJ2-7; 8 nucleotides line up with TRBD2. The CDR3 loop spans 13 amino acids. Germline values: CDR1 SGHRS, CDR2 YFSETQ. Trimming took 6 bases from V and 5 from J; bases not matched to a gene: 7. For the CDR3, the DNA is TGCGCCAGCACCCGTAGCGGGACTGACGAGCAGTACTTC. Translated: CASTRSGTDEQYF.

J is TRBJ1-2 and V is TRBV6-6; 7 nucleotides align to TRBD1. Germline V lookup: CDR1 MNHNY, CDR2 SVGAGI (reference sequence). The CDR3 has 16 residues. J gave up 7 bases and V 1 base, and 12 bases lay outside the gene matches. CDR3 residues: CASSYLGPRQGSGYTF. Written as DNA, the CDR3 is TGTGCCAGCAGTTACTTGGGTCCTAGACAGGGTTCTGGCTACACCTTC.

This sequence joins TRBV6-5 and TRBJ2-1; 10 bases fit TRBD2. The V segment lost 6 bases and the J segment 3 bases; nucleotides outside the gene matches: 5. The CDR3 runs 15 residues. Germline lookup yields CDR1 MNHEY and CDR2 SVGAGI. CDR3: CASSPRLAGYNEQFF. The CDR3, as DNA: TGTGCCAGCAGCCCTCGACTAGCGGGCTACAATGAGCAGTTCTTC.

The gene calls are TRBV7-9 and TRBJ2-5; 7 bases line up with TRBD1. The germline gives CDR1 SEHNR, CDR2 FQNEAQ (reference sequence). Trimming took 1 base from V and 4 from J; bases not matched to a gene: 9. The CDR3 extends over 16 amino acids. In DNA, the CDR3 is TGTGCCAGCAGCTTAGGACAGGGTGGTATCAGAGAGACCCAGTACTTC. It is translated as CASSLGQGGIRETQYF.